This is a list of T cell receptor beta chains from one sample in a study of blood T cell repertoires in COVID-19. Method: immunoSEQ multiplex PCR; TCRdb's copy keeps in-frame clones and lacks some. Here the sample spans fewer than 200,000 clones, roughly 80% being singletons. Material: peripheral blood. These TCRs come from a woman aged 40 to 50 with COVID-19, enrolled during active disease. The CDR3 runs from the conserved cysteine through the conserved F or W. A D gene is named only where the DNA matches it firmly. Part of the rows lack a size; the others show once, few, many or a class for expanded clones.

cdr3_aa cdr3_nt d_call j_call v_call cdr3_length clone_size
CAWSVGSLQGYSPLHF TGTGCCTGGAGTGTGGGTTCCCTGCAGGGTTATTCACCCCTCCACTTT NA TRBJ1-6 TRBV30 16 NA
CASSRGLAGGPLAEQFF TGTGCCAGTAGTAGGGGTCTAGCGGGAGGTCCCCTGGCTGAGCAGTTCTTC TRBD2 TRBJ2-1 TRBV19 17 NA
CASLQGSGRSYEQYF TGTGCCAGCCTACAGGGTAGCGGGAGATCCTACGAGCAGTACTTC TRBD2 TRBJ2-7 TRBV6-5 15 NA
CASSKRQGAYEQYF TGTGCCAGCAGCAAAAGACAGGGTGCGTACGAGCAGTACTTC TRBD1 TRBJ2-7 TRBV7-6 14 few
CASGFRSGGYTF TGTGCTAGTGGTTTCCGTTCTGGCGGCTACACCTTC NA TRBJ1-2 TRBV12-5 12 NA
CASSFLMGRASEQFF TGTGCCAGCAGTTTCCTCATGGGCAGGGCCAGTGAGCAGTTCTTC NA TRBJ2-1 TRBV6-5 15 NA
CAWSVQGFWETQYF TGTGCCTGGAGTGTACAGGGGTTTTGGGAGACCCAGTACTTC TRBD1 TRBJ2-5 TRBV30 14 NA
CASSLGPGDYNEQFF TGTGCCAGCAGCTTGGGTCCGGGAGATTACAATGAGCAGTTCTTC NA TRBJ2-1 TRBV5-4 15 NA
CASSYSESVPLHF TGTGCCAGCAGTTACTCGGAGTCGGTTCCCCTCCACTTT NA TRBJ1-6 TRBV6-6 13 NA
CASREGSSRTQYF TGTGCCAGCAGAGAAGGTAGCAGCCGTACGCAGTATTTT NA TRBJ2-3 TRBV6-1 13 NA
CASSLTVYEQYF TGTGCCAGCAGCTTGACAGTCTACGAGCAGTACTTC NA TRBJ2-7 TRBV7-9 12 NA
CSVGHRDGGYTF TGCAGCGTTGGCCACAGGGATGGGGGCTACACCTTC NA TRBJ1-2 TRBV29-1 12 few
CASSLNPSGPGGNEQFF TGTGCCAGCAGCTTAAATCCTAGCGGCCCCGGGGGGAATGAGCAGTTCTTC TRBD2 TRBJ2-1 TRBV7-3 17 NA
CAIRGGQGAESSGNTIYF TGTGCCATCAGAGGCGGACAGGGGGCTGAATCTTCGGGAAACACCATATATTTT TRBD1 TRBJ1-3 TRBV10-3 18 NA
CASSLTITAEFRQFF TGCGCCAGCAGCCTAACGATCACTGCGGAATTCCGGCAGTTCTTC NA TRBJ2-1 TRBV4-1 15 NA
CASRVSTGGIGYTF TGCGCCAGCAGGGTCTCGACAGGTGGCATTGGCTACACCTTC NA TRBJ1-2 TRBV10-2 14 NA
CASSATEWYQETQYF TGTGCCAGCAGCGCGACAGAGTGGTACCAAGAGACCCAGTACTTC NA TRBJ2-5 TRBV9 15 NA
CASSQEGRDNEQFF TGTGCCAGCAGCCAAGAGGGCAGAGACAATGAGCAGTTCTTC NA TRBJ2-1 TRBV3-1/TRBV3-2 14 few
CASSPSGGSYEQYF TGTGCCAGCAGCCCCTCAGGTGGCTCCTACGAGCAGTACTTC NA TRBJ2-7 TRBV5-8 14 once
CASSIGQGGQTQYF TGTGCCAGTAGTATCGGACAGGGCGGGCAGACCCAGTACTTC TRBD1 TRBJ2-5 TRBV19 14 once
CASRQGLAGEQYF TGTGCCAGCAGACAGGGACTAGCGGGCGAGCAGTACTTC TRBD2 TRBJ2-7 TRBV6-5 13 NA
CASSETLNTEAFF TGTGCCAGCAGTGAGACACTGAACACTGAAGCTTTCTTT NA TRBJ1-1 TRBV6-1 13 many
CASRSGTGVTGELFF TGTGCCAGCAGGTCCGGGACAGGGGTGACCGGGGAGCTGTTTTTT TRBD1 TRBJ2-2 TRBV6-5 15 NA
CASSLDPTSEQFF TGTGCCAGCAGCTTAGATCCGACAAGTGAGCAGTTCTTC NA TRBJ2-1 TRBV11-3 13 NA
CASSQERGTIYF TGTGCCAGCAGCCAAGAACGGGGGACCATATATTTT NA TRBJ1-3 TRBV4-2 12 NA
CASSLGQGVGGELFF TGCGCCAGCAGCCTAGGACAGGGTGTTGGCGGGGAGCTGTTTTTT TRBD1 TRBJ2-2 TRBV5-1 15 NA
CASSRSGSYEQYF TGTGCCAGCAGCCGTAGCGGGAGTTACGAGCAGTACTTC TRBD2 TRBJ2-7 TRBV7-9 13 NA
CASSQEVWSSGVEETQYF TGCGCCAGCAGCCAAGAAGTCTGGTCTAGCGGGGTAGAAGAGACCCAGTACTTC TRBD2 TRBJ2-5 TRBV4-1 18 NA
CASSPNRREGTQYF TGTGCCAGCTCACCAAATCGAAGAGAGGGGACCCAGTACTTC NA TRBJ2-5 TRBV18 14 NA
CASSPSGTNNSPLHF TGTGCCAGCAGTCCCTCCGGGACAAATAATTCACCCCTCCACTTT NA TRBJ1-6 TRBV28 15 once
CASSSPTGGVQPQHF TGCGCCAGCAGTAGCCCGACAGGGGGTGTTCAGCCCCAGCATTTT TRBD1 TRBJ1-5 TRBV10-2 15 NA
CASSLPDGREGSPLHF TGTGCCAGCAGCCTACCCGACGGACGGGAAGGGTCACCCCTCCACTTT NA TRBJ1-6 TRBV4-2 16 few
CASGLGTGYGYTF TGTGCCAGCGGCTTAGGGACAGGCTATGGCTACACCTTC TRBD1 TRBJ1-2 TRBV28 13 NA
CASRKTRDRGQPQHF TGTGCCAGCAGAAAAACCCGGGACAGGGGACAGCCCCAGCATTTT TRBD1 TRBJ1-5 TRBV6-5 15 once
CASSLVGGDTQYF TGTGCCAGCAGCCTCGTCGGTGGTGATACGCAGTATTTT NA TRBJ2-3 TRBV7-9 13 NA
CASSLSLGELFF TGTGCCAGCAGTTTATCGTTAGGGGAGCTGTTTTTT NA TRBJ2-2 TRBV27 12 NA
CASSSSYSGGRRDSPLHF TGTGCCAGCAGCTCAAGTTATTCAGGTGGTCGCCGCGATTCACCCCTCCACTTT NA TRBJ1-6 TRBV11-2 18 NA
CASTPGAAYEQYF TGTGCCAGCACCCCAGGGGCCGCCTACGAGCAGTACTTC NA TRBJ2-7 TRBV2 13 NA
CASSITQGTAYEQYF TGTGCCAGTAGTATAACGCAGGGGACGGCCTACGAGCAGTACTTC NA TRBJ2-7 TRBV19 15 NA
CASSEQGQFFTDTQYF TGCGCCAGCAGCGAACAGGGGCAATTCTTCACAGATACGCAGTATTTT TRBD1 TRBJ2-3 TRBV5-1 16 NA
CASSKQKRLAEYNEQFF TGTGCCAGCAGCAAACAAAAACGACTAGCGGAGTACAATGAGCAGTTCTTC NA TRBJ2-1 TRBV21-1 17 once
CASSQAVEQYF TGTGCCAGCAGCCAAGCCGTTGAGCAGTACTTC NA TRBJ2-7 TRBV3-1/TRBV3-2 11 NA
CASSSGRGTNEKLFF TGTGCCAGCAGTTCTGGCCGGGGAACTAATGAAAAACTGTTTTTT NA TRBJ1-4 TRBV27 15 NA
CASSQDAGLSQPQHF TGCGCCAGCAGCCAAGATGCAGGGCTGTCTCAGCCCCAGCATTTT NA TRBJ1-5 TRBV4-1 15 NA
CSVGQGAGTGELFF TGCAGCGTTGGACAGGGGGCAGGGACCGGGGAGCTGTTTTTT TRBD1 TRBJ2-2 TRBV29-1 14 NA
CASSQNTYEQYF TGTGCCAGCAGCCAAAATACCTACGAGCAGTACTTC NA TRBJ2-7 TRBV3-1/TRBV3-2 12 NA
CASSSDLRGGEETQYF TGTGCCAGCAGTTCCGACCTCCGGGGGGGTGAGGAGACCCAGTACTTC TRBD2 TRBJ2-5 TRBV28 16 NA
CASSLGGQGAGSNEQFF TGTGCCAGCAGTTTAGGAGGTCAGGGGGCCGGTTCCAATGAGCAGTTCTTC TRBD1 TRBJ2-1 TRBV27 17 NA
CASSWRQGTIYF TGTGCCAGCAGCTGGCGACAGGGCACCATATATTTT TRBD1 TRBJ1-3 TRBV13 12 NA
CASSSHDRSYGYTF TGTGCCAGCTCATCTCACGACAGGAGCTATGGCTACACCTTC NA TRBJ1-2 TRBV28 14 NA
CAWSLRDRINEKLFF TGTGCCTGGAGTTTGCGGGACAGGATTAATGAAAAACTGTTTTTT TRBD1 TRBJ1-4 TRBV30 15 NA